The 19 T cell receptor beta chains given below trace back to one sample, sequenced in a study of regulatory T cells in long-lasting Graves disease (TCRdb year 2021). This sample's time point label indicates: newly diagnosed GD, antithyroid drugs for less than 3 months. For both TCR sequencing and RNA sequencing, RNA was extracted from PBMCs using TRIzol. The method was multiplex PCR. The listed sequencing device is Illumina HiSeq 4000. CDR3 regions were amplified by Arm-PCR with iRepertoire HTBI primers to construct TCR beta libraries. The public sequencing data were trimmed at Q25 with fastp and processed into clonotypes with MiXCR by TCRdb, which kept only in-frame beta chains. Merged by CDR3 protein, the rows form single entries marked with the most common genes and DNA. Across this sample there are more than 450,000 distinct CDR3 sequences, with 15% to 20% seen only once. The ten biggest clones cover more than 9% of the sample.

This sample was also put to use in a study of T cells in Graves' hyperthyroidism and ophthalmopathy.

Sequenced here: peripheral blood mononuclear cells (PBMCs), sampled at new diagnosis, from a patient treated with antithyroid drugs. The receptors come from a man aged 35-49 years with Graves disease. Donor details come from another sample of the same person, matched by shared clones.

The chain carries TRBV10-3 and TRBJ2-5; D remains unclear. This CDR3 has 13 residues. The germline CDR1 and CDR2 sequences are ENHRY and SYGVKD. V lost 6 bases and J 4 bases, leaving 12 bases between the germline ends. The CDR3 reads CAIRVGTAETQYF. The CDR3 nucleotides are TGTGCCATCAGGGTGGGCACTGCAGAGACCCAGTACTTC.

Points on this clonotype: Here the CDR3 omits its conserved ending phenylalanine or tryptophan, so a read error is the likely source. The V and J genes are TRBV29-1 and TRBJ2-3; D is uncertain. The CDR3 is 13 residues long. V was shortened by 3 bases and J by 0 bases, with 7 bases between the two germline ends. CDR1 is SQVTM, CDR2 ANQGSEA, per germline. CDR3 sequence (DNA): TGCAGCGTTGAGCTATCTAGCACAGATACGCAGTATCTT. Residues: CSVELSSTDTQYL.

Ten or more counts support this clonotype. The V call is TRBV12-3 or TRBV12-4, the J call TRBJ2-4; 11 bases fit TRBD2. Trimming cost V 5 bases and J 0 bases; bases outside gene matches: 6. This CDR3 is built from 17 residues. The DNA of the CDR3 is TGTGCCAGCAGTATATCACTAGCGGGAGCAGCCAAAAACATTCAGTACTTC. This sequence encodes CASSISLAGAAKNIQYF.

The chain employs TRBV12-5 and TRBJ1-1, with TRBD1 matching over 11 bases. V shed 5 bases and J 2 bases; nucleotides not matched to a gene: 7. CDR3 length equals 16 residues. Germline V lookup: CDR1 LGHNT, CDR2 FRNRAP. The CDR3 sequence is CASGRDRGDVNTEAFF. The DNA of the CDR3 is TGTGCTAGTGGTAGGGACAGGGGGGACGTTAACACTGAAGCTTTCTTT.

This clonotype has ten or more counts. V gene TRBV12-3 or TRBV12-4 combines with J gene TRBJ2-3; possible D gene TRBD2, 6 bases. This CDR3 spans 15 amino acids. V gave up 1 base and J gave up 1 base, with 9 bases separating them. CDR3 nucleotide sequence: TGTGCCAGCAGTTTAGTCCGGGAGCGCACAGATACGCAGTATTTT. Translating it yields CASSLVRERTDTQYF.

The rearrangement links TRBV2 to TRBJ1-1, with D unclear. Germline CDR1 is SNHLY and CDR2 is FYNNEI. V was trimmed by 3 bases and J by 6 bases, leaving 11 bases between them. The CDR3 length is 13 residues. CDR3 bases: TGTGCCAGCAGTGACCCCCCATTTTCTGAAGCTTTCTTT. Encoded protein: CASSDPPFSEAFF.

This clonotype came up a few times. The chain is built from TRBV11-1 and TRBJ2-7, with D uncertain. Germline V CDR1 and CDR2: SGHAT, FQDESV (reference sequence). CDR3 size: 16 residues. Trimming removed 5 bases at V and 2 bases at J, with 19 bases between. The CDR3 region has the DNA TGTGCCAGCAGCCTCCGTTCGGGCGAACATACCTACGAGCAGTACTTC. Protein: CASSLRSGEHTYEQYF.

This clonotype was recorded many times. The gene calls are TRBV12-3 or TRBV12-4 and TRBJ1-2; a weak D match, TRBD1 (5 bases). V gave up 5 bases and J gave up 3 bases, with 13 bases separating them. CDR3 length: 14 residues. The CDR3 region is CASSLGRGDYGYTF. In DNA, the CDR3 is TGTGCCAGCAGTCTCGGACGGGGCGACTATGGCTACACCTTC.

This chain connects TRBV11-2 to TRBJ2-1, with 12 bases aligning to TRBD2. The CDR3 is 20 amino acids. CDR1 SGHAT and CDR2 FQNNGV come from the germline V gene. Germline trimming cut 1 base from V and 0 bases from J; bases unmatched to any gene: 10. This CDR3 is CASSLVPGLAGQSSYNEQFF. CDR3 nucleotides: TGTGCCAGCAGCTTAGTCCCGGGACTAGCGGGCCAGAGCTCCTACAATGAGCAGTTCTTC.

The chain is built from TRBV12-3 or TRBV12-4 and TRBJ2-5; 8 bases line up with TRBD2. V gave up 4 bases and J gave up 2 bases; unmatched junction bases: 9. The CDR3 runs 16 residues. This CDR3 is CASSSHRTGGQETQYF. CDR3 nucleotide sequence: TGTGCCAGCAGTTCCCATCGAACGGGAGGGCAAGAGACCCAGTACTTC.

The chain is built from TRBV19 and TRBJ2-5; TRBD2 might be the D (5 bases). Looked up from germline, CDR1 is LNHDA and CDR2 is SQIVND (reference sequence). The CDR3 length is 13 residues. V was pared by 5 bases and J by 6 bases, with 13 bases between. CDR3 bases: TGTGCCAGTAGTTTTCTTCCGGGGAAGACCCAGTACTTC. It specifies CASSFLPGKTQYF.

V gene TRBV15 combines with J gene TRBJ2-7, with TRBD1 matching 7 bases. The CDR3 sequence is 16 residues long. Germline CDR1 and CDR2: LNHNV and YYDKDF (reference sequence). With V trimmed by 0 bases and J by 2 bases, 7 bases remained unmatched. The CDR3 DNA is TGTGCCACCAGCAGAGATCGGCCAGGGGGACCCTACGAGCAGTACTTC. The encoded protein is CATSRDRPGGPYEQYF.

A few counts support this clonotype. This sequence joins TRBV7-9 and TRBJ2-7; TRBD1 is a possible D gene (5 bases). This CDR3 comprises 14 residues. Trimming stripped 2 bases from V and 0 bases from J, with 8 bases between. The germline V gene has CDR1 SEHNR and CDR2 FQNEAQ (reference sequence). DNA of the CDR3: TGTGCCAGCAGCTTATTACAGGACTCCTACGAGCAGTACTTC. It encodes CASSLLQDSYEQYF.

A few counts support this clonotype. CDR3 DNA sequence: TGTGCCTGGAGTGTAAAACCGGCGGGGCGGGAGACAGATACGCAGTATTTT. Amino acids: CAWSVKPAGRETDTQYF. The chain combines TRBV30 with TRBJ2-3; 7 bases map to TRBD2. The CDR3 is 17 residues long. Germline V gene lookup returns CDR1 GTSNPN and CDR2 SVGIG (reference sequence). V shed 0 bases, J shed 3 bases, and the junction held 12 bases outside the gene matches.

This clonotype was counted many times. This rearrangement joins TRBV2 to TRBJ2-4; D possibly uses TRBD1 or TRBD2 (6 bases each). The CDR3 sequence is 16 residues long. The V gene lost 1 base and the J gene lost 1 base, with 11 bases spanning the gap. The germline CDR1 and CDR2 sequences are SNHLY and FYNNEI. CDR3 protein: CASSEEGGRAKNIQYF. In DNA form, the CDR3 reads TGTGCCAGCAGTGAAGAGGGGGGACGGGCCAAAAACATTCAGTACTTC.

The chain employs TRBV5-1 and TRBJ2-7, with D hard to call. Germline assignment: CDR1 SGHRS and CDR2 YFSETQ. Trimming took 0 bases from V and 2 from J, leaving 6 bases between them. This CDR3 spans 13 amino acids. For the CDR3, the DNA is TGCGCCAGCAGCTTGGGCTATACCTACGAGCAGTACTTC. It translates to CASSLGYTYEQYF.

This clonotype occurred a few times. This sequence joins TRBV6-1 and TRBJ2-7; D gene ambiguous. Germline CDR1 MNHNS, CDR2 SASEGT. The CDR3 has 13 amino acids. V was pared by 10 bases and J by 3 bases, with 16 bases between. The CDR3 reads CAIHGRTGYEQYF. CDR3 nucleotide sequence: TGTGCCATCCACGGACGGACGGGCTACGAGCAGTACTTC.

The rearrangement joins TRBV20-1 to TRBJ2-3, with D possibly matching TRBD2 (5 bases). CDR3 length equals 13 residues. The V gene lost 7 bases and the J gene lost 0 bases, with 11 bases spanning the gap. Germline values: CDR1 DFQATT, CDR2 SNEGSKA (reference sequence). CDR3 nucleotides: TGCAGTGTCCGGACTCCTAGCACAGATACGCAGTATTTT. Amino acid sequence: CSVRTPSTDTQYF.

With regard to this clonotype: A much larger clone lies a single base off, so this may be a read error. This rearrangement joins TRBV6-1 to TRBJ1-5; D is perhaps TRBD1 (5 bases). V was trimmed by 3 bases and J by 5 bases, leaving 14 bases between them. The CDR3 consists of 15 residues. The germline V gene has CDR1 MNHNS and CDR2 SASEGT. This chain's CDR3 is CASSEGGGGHQPQHF. CDR3 bases: TGTGCCAGCAGTGAGGGGGGAGGTGGTCATCAGCCCCAGCATTTT.